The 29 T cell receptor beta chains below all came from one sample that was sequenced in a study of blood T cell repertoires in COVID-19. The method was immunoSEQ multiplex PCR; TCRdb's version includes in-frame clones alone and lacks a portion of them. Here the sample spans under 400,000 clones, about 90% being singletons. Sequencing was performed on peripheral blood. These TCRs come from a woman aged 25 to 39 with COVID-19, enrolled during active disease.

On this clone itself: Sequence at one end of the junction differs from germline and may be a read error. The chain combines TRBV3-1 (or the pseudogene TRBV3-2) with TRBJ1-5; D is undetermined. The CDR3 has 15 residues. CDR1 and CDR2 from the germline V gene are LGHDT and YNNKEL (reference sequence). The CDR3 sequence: CASSQGSGNNRPQHF. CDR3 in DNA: TGTGCCAGCAGCCAAGGATCCGGGAACAATCGGCCCCAGCATTTT.

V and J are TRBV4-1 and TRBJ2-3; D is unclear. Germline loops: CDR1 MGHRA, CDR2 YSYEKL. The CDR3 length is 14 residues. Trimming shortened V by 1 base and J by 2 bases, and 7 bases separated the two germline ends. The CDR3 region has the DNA TGCGCCAGCAGCCAAGGACTTATCACAGATACGCAGTATTTT. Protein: CASSQGLITDTQYF.

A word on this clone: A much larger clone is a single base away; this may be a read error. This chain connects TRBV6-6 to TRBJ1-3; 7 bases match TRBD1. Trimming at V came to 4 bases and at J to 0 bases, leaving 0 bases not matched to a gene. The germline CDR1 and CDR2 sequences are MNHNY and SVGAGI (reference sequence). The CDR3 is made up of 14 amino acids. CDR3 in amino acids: CASSWDSSGNTIYF. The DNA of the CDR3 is TGTGCCAGCAGTTGGGACAGCTCTGGAAACACCATATATTTT.

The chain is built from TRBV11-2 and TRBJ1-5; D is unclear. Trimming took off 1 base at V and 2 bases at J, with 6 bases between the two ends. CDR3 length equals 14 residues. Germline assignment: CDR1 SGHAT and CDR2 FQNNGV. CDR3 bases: TGTGCCAGCAGCTTAGGGGAGGGCAATCAGCCCCAGCATTTT. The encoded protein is CASSLGEGNQPQHF.

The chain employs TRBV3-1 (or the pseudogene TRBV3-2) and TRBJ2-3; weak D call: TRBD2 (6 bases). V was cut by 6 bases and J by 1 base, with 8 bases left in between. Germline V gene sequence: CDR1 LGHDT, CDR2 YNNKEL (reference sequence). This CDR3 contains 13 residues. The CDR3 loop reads CASRPSGTDTQYF. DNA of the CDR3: TGTGCCAGCAGGCCTAGCGGCACAGATACGCAGTATTTT.

Written as DNA, the CDR3 is TGTGCCAGCAGCCCTGGGACAGGGATACAAGAGACCCAGTACTTC. This encodes CASSPGTGIQETQYF. The chain recombines TRBV11-3 with TRBJ2-5; TRBD1 aligns across 9 bases. V lost 5 bases, J lost 2 bases, and 6 bases stayed unmatched. Germline values: CDR1 SGHNT, CDR2 YENEEA. The CDR3 sequence is 15 residues long.

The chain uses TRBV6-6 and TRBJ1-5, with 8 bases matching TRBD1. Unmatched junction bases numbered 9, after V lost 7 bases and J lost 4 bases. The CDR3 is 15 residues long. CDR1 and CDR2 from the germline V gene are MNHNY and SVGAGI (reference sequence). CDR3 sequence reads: CASTGGQGPNQPQHF. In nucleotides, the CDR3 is TGTGCCAGCACCGGCGGACAGGGACCGAATCAGCCCCAGCATTTT.

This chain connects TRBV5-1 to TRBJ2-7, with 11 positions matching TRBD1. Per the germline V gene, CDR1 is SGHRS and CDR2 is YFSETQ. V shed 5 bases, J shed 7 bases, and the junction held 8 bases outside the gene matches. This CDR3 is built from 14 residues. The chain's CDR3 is CASSAGQGAGEQYF. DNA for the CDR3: TGCGCCAGCAGTGCCGGACAGGGGGCGGGTGAGCAGTACTTC.

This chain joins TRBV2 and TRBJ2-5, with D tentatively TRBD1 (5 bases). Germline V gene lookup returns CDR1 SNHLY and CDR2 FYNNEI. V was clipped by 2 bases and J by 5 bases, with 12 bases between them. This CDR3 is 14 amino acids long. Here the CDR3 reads CASSELRVQETQYF. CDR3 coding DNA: TGTGCCAGCAGTGAACTCAGGGTGCAGGAGACCCAGTACTTC.

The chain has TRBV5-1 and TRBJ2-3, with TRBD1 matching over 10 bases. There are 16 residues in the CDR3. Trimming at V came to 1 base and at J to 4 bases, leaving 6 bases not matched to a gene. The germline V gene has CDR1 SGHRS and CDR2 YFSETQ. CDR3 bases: TGCGCCAGCAGCTTGTCCGGACAGGGGGGACCAGATACGCAGTATTTT. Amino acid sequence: CASSLSGQGGPDTQYF.

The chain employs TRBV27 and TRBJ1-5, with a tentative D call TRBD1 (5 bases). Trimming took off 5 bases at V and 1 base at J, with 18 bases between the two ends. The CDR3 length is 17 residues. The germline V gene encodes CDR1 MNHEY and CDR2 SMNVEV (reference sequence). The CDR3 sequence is CASSVSGLYWSNQPQHF. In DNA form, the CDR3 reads TGTGCCAGCAGTGTCTCAGGGTTGTATTGGAGCAATCAGCCCCAGCATTTT.

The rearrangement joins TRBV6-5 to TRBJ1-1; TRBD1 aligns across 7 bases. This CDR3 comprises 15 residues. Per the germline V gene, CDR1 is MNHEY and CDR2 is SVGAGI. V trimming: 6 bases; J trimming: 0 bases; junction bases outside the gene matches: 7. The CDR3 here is CASRNYRGVNTEAFF. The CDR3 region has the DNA TGTGCCAGCAGGAACTACAGGGGAGTGAACACTGAAGCTTTCTTT.

The CDR3 sequence is CASSPGLAVAGGELFF. CDR3 DNA: TGTGCCAGCAGCCCCGGACTAGCGGTCGCAGGGGGGGAGCTGTTTTTT. V gene TRBV5-6 combines with J gene TRBJ2-2; 10 bases agree with TRBD2. The V segment lost 4 bases and the J segment 8 bases; nucleotides outside the gene matches: 11. This CDR3 region has 16 residues. Germline loops: CDR1 SGHDT, CDR2 YYEEEE.

The CDR3 protein is CASRTGQGATGELFF. CDR3 DNA: TGTGCCAGCCGCACGGGACAGGGGGCCACCGGGGAGCTGTTTTTT. The gene calls are TRBV25-1 and TRBJ2-2, with 12 positions matching TRBD1. V lost 8 bases, J lost 4 bases, and 5 bases stayed unmatched. The CDR3 sequence is 15 residues long. Germline V lookup: CDR1 MGHDK, CDR2 SYGVNS.

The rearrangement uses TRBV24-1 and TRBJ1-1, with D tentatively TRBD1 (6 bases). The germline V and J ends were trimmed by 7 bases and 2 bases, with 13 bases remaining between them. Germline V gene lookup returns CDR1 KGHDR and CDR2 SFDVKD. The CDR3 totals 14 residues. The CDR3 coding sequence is TGTGCCACCAGGGAGACAGGACTTAACACTGAAGCTTTCTTT. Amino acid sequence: CATRETGLNTEAFF.

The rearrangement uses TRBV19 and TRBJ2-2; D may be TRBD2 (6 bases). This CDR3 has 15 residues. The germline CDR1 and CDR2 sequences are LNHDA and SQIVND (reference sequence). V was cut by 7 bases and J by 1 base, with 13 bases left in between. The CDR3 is CASKQAGMNTGELFF. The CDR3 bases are TGTGCCAGTAAGCAGGCGGGAATGAACACCGGGGAGCTGTTTTTT.

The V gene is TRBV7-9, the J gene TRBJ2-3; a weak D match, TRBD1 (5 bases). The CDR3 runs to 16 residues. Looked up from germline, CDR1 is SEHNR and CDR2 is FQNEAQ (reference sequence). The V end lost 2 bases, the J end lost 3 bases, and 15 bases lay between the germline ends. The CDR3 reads CASSLTREVSTDTQYF. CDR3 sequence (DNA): TGTGCCAGCAGCTTAACCAGGGAAGTTAGTACAGATACGCAGTATTTT. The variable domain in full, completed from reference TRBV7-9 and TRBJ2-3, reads DTGVSQNPRHKITKRGQNVTFRCDPISEHNRLYWYRQTLGQGPEFLTYFQNEAQLEKSRLLSDRFSAERPKGSFSTLEIQRTEQGDSAMYLCASSLTREVSTDTQYFGPGTRLTVL.

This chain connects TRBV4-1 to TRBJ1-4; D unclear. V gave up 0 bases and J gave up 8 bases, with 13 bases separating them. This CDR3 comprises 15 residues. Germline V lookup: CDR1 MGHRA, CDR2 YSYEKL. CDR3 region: CASSQERTLSEKLFF. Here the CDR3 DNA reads TGCGCCAGCAGCCAAGAGCGGACTCTATCCGAAAAACTGTTTTTT.

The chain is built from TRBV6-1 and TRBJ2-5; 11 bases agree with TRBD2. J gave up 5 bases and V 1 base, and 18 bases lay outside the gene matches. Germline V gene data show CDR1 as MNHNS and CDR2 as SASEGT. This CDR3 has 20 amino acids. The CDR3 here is CASSEGQLGLAGLQGETQYF. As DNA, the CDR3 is TGTGCCAGCAGTGAAGGTCAGCTAGGACTAGCGGGTTTACAGGGGGAGACCCAGTACTTC.

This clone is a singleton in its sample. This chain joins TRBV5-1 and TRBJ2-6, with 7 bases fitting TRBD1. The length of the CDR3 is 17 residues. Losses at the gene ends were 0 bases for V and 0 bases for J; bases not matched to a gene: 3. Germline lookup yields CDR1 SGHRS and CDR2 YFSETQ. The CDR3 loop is CASSLGSGGSGANVLTF. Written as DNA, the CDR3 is TGCGCCAGCAGCTTGGGGTCAGGGGGCTCTGGGGCCAACGTCCTGACTTTC.

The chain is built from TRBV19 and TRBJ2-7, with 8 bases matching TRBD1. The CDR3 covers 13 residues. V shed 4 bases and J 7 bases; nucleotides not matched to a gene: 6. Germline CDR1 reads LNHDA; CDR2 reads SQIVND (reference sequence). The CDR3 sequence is CASSTDYRGEQYF. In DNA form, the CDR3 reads TGTGCCAGTAGTACGGACTACAGGGGGGAGCAGTACTTC.

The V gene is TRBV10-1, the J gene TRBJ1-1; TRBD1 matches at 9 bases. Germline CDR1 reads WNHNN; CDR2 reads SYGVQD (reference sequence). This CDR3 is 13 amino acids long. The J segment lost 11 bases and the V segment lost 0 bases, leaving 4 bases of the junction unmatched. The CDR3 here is CASSESWDRDAFF. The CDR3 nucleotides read TGCGCCAGCAGTGAGTCATGGGACAGGGACGCTTTCTTT.

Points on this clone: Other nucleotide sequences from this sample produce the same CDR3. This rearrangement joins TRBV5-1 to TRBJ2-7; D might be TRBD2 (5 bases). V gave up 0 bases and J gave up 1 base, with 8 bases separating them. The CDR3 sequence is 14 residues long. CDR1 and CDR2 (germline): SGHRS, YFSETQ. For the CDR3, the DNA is TGCGCCAGCAGCTTGGTACCGGGGTCCTACGAGCAGTACTTC. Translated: CASSLVPGSYEQYF.

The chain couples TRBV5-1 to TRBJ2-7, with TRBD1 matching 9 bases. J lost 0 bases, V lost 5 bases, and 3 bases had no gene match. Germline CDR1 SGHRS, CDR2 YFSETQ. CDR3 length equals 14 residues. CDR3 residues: CASRRTGDSYEQYF. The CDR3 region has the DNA TGCGCCAGCAGGCGGACAGGGGACTCCTACGAGCAGTACTTC.

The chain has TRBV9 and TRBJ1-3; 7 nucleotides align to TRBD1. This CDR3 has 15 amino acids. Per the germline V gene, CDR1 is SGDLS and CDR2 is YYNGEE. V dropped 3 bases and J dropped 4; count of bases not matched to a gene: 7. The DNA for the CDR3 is TGTGCCAGCAGCGCGACCTGGACAGGCGGAAACACCATATATTTT. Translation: CASSATWTGGNTIYF. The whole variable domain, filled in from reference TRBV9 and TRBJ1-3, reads DSGVTQTPKHLITATGQRVTLRCSPRSGDLSVYWYQQSLDQGLQFLIQYYNGEERAKGNILERFSAQQFPDLHSELNLSSLELGDSALYFCASSATWTGGNTIYFGEGSWLTVV.

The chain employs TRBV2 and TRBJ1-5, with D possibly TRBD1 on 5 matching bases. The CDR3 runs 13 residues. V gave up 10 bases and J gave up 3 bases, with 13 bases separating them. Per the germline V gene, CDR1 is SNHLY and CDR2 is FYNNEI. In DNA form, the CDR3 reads TGTGCCACCGCGGGACGGCTCAATCAGCCCCAGCATTTT. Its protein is CATAGRLNQPQHF.

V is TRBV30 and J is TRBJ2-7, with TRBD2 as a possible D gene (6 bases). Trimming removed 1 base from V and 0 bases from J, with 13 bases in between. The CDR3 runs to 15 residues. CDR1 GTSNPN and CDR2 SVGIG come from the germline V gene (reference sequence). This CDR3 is CAWSGDFRVSYEQYF. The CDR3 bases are TGTGCCTGGAGTGGGGACTTTAGGGTCTCCTACGAGCAGTACTTC.

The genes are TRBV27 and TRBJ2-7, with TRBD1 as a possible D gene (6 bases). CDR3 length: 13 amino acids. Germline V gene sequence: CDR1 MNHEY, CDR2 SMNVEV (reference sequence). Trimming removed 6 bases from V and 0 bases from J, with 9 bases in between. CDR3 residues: CASRGHSSYEQYF. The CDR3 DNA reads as TGTGCCAGCAGGGGACATAGCTCCTACGAGCAGTACTTC.

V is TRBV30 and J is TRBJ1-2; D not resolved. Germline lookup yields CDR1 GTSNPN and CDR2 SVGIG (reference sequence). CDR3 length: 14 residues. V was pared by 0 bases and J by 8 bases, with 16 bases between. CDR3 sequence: CAWSVGRHLYGYTF. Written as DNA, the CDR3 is TGTGCCTGGAGTGTCGGCAGGCATTTATACGGCTACACCTTC. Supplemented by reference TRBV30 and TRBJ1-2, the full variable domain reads SQTIHQWPATLVQPVGSPLSLECTVEGTSNPNLYWYRQAAGRGLQLLFYSVGIGQISSEVPQNLSASRPQDRQFILSSKKLLLSDSGFYLCAWSVGRHLYGYTFGSGTRLTVV.